This T cell receptor beta chain comes out of a study of blood T cells in healthy people across ages. Study-level findings and limits: Long-lived donors had more naive CD4+ cells and higher diversity than aged donors. The unknown donor CMV status may have confounded expanded clonotype changes.

Around 10 milliliters of peripheral blood were drawn from each donor. This clonotype was seen more than once but under ten times. Its antigen is unknown. This CDR3 has 15 residues. Per germline, CDR1 MNHEY and CDR2 SVGEGT. Trimming took 6 bases from V and 6 from J; bases not matched to a gene: 12. PCR was performed a second time for about 7 to 12 cycles using a sample-barcoded 5' primer and a J-beta primer mix. Each sample provided no less than 2.5 million CDR3-containing paired-end reads. TCRdb reanalysed the 5' RACE reads using MiXCR and keeps one entry per CDR3 protein. The data contain roughly 2 million distinct CDR3 sequences, approximately 50% of them singletons.

The chain has TRBV6-2 or TRBV6-3 and TRBJ1-2; 8 nucleotides line up with TRBD1. The TCR originated in a woman in her thirties or forties in good health. The sample comprised blood. The DNA of the CDR3 is TGTGCCAGCAGCGGACAGGGAGTCCCCCAGGATGGCTACACCTTC. As protein: CASSGQGVPQDGYTF.